The 26 T cell receptor beta chains presented below share a single source sample, sequenced in a study of CXCR3-negative and CXCR3-positive naive CD8 T cells. Whole-study results and caveats: CXCR3-positive naive cells had more hydrophobic TRB CDR3s than CXCR3-negative naive cells.

No cognate antigen is known for these TCRs. The libraries of TRB cDNA were prepared using 5' RACE with UMI labels. TCRdb reworked the 5' RACE reads into one entry per CDR3 protein, no DNA. The sample totals 85,000 to 90,000 distinct CDR3 sequences. The sample taken for sequencing was naive CXCR3+ CD8+ T cells from blood. The subset: CD45RO-CCR7+CD27+CD95- naive CD8+ T cells expressing CXCR3 (TNR3+). The receptor source for this set is a human donor in good health. Some clones in this sample may be carry-over from other donors' samples.

The rearrangement uses TRBV27 and TRBJ2-2; the TRBD1 assignment by TCRdb is unverifiable without DNA. Germline V gene lookup returns CDR1 MNHEY and CDR2 SMNVEV (reference sequence). CDR3 length: 15 amino acids. The CDR3 sequence: CASSMTGMNTGELFF.

J is TRBJ2-2 and V is TRBV27; lacking DNA, the TRBD2 call made by TCRdb goes unchecked. CDR3 size: 16 residues. Germline V gene data show CDR1 as MNHEY and CDR2 as SMNVEV (reference sequence). The CDR3 spells CASSPRRGIKNGELFF.

The chain is built from TRBV4-3 and TRBJ2-7. Germline loops: CDR1 LGHNA, CDR2 YSLEER. The CDR3 is 14 amino acids. The CDR3 region is CASSQEDHSYEQYF.

The chain uses TRBV5-1 and TRBJ2-2; TCRdb outputs TRBD2, but without DNA this stays unchecked. Germline V gene sequence: CDR1 SGHRS, CDR2 YFSETQ. The CDR3 loop spans 14 amino acids. The CDR3 loop reads CASSPDGPAGELFF.

The chain uses TRBV7-9 and TRBJ1-1. The germline V gene has CDR1 SEHNR and CDR2 FQNEAQ (reference sequence). CDR3 length: 12 amino acids. This chain's CDR3 is CASSQSWLEAFF.

J is TRBJ2-3 and V is TRBV12-3 or TRBV12-4. The CDR3 loop spans 15 amino acids. This CDR3 reads CASSLGATFTDTQYF.

The CDR3 here is CASSLEWGPSEAFF. V gene TRBV5-5 combines with J gene TRBJ1-1. Germline V gene sequence: CDR1 SGHKS, CDR2 YYEKEE (reference sequence). This CDR3 contains 14 residues.

The gene calls are TRBV6-2 or TRBV6-3 and TRBJ1-1; TCRdb calls TRBD1, which cannot be checked without DNA. The CDR3 is 14 residues long. Germline CDR1 is MNHEY and CDR2 is SVGEGT. The CDR3 region is CASSSRQLNTEAFF.

V is TRBV9 and J is TRBJ2-1; TCRdb proposes TRBD2, but this gene call is untestable without DNA. CDR3 length equals 15 residues. CDR1 is SGDLS and CDR2 is YYNGEE in the germline V gene. CDR3 in amino acids: CASSVGGGPANEQFF.

The V call is TRBV29-1, the J call TRBJ2-3; TCRdb lists TRBD2, though no DNA is available to test this call. CDR1 is SQVTM and CDR2 is ANQGSEA in the germline V gene. This CDR3 spans 14 amino acids. CDR3 sequence: CSAGTSGRKDTQYF.

This chain joins TRBV7-9 and TRBJ2-1. The germline gives CDR1 SEHNR, CDR2 FQNEAQ (reference sequence). The CDR3 sequence is 15 residues long. CDR3 protein: CASSSAGTPFNEQFF.

V and J are TRBV30 and TRBJ2-5. Germline CDR1 and CDR2: GTSNPN and SVGIG (reference sequence). The CDR3 is made up of 14 amino acids. CDR3 sequence: CAWSNHATQETQYF.

CDR3 sequence: CSARDLGAYNEQFF. The chain links TRBV20-1 to TRBJ2-1; TCRdb indicates TRBD2, and absent DNA this call remains unverified. The CDR3 has 14 residues. Germline V gene sequence: CDR1 DFQATT, CDR2 SNEGSKA (reference sequence).

The V call is TRBV27, the J call TRBJ1-5. Germline CDR1 MNHEY, CDR2 SMNVEV (reference sequence). This CDR3 is 16 amino acids long. CDR3 sequence reads: CASSLVDPASNQPQHF.

The rearrangement links TRBV29-1 to TRBJ1-1; as DNA is missing, the TRBD1 call by TCRdb cannot be tested. This CDR3 region has 15 residues. Germline V gives CDR1 SQVTM, CDR2 ANQGSEA. CDR3 protein: CSVGVDRIIHTEAFF.

V is TRBV12-3 or TRBV12-4 and J is TRBJ1-5; checking the TCRdb D call of TRBD1 is not possible without DNA. This CDR3 is 21 amino acids long. CDR3: CASSSLRPGHKDKNSNQPQHF.

The CDR3 here is CASSSPKEETQYF. This chain uses TRBV12-3 or TRBV12-4 with TRBJ2-5. CDR3 size: 13 residues.

The chain has TRBV28 and TRBJ1-2; TCRdb's D gene call, TRBD1, goes unchecked for lack of DNA. The germline V gene has CDR1 MDHEN and CDR2 SYDVKM. The CDR3 extends over 15 amino acids. The CDR3 region is CASSFPGQGNYGYTF.

This sequence joins TRBV7-8 and TRBJ2-1; the TCRdb D gene call, TRBD2, has no DNA to confirm it. Germline lookup yields CDR1 SGHVS and CDR2 FQNEAQ. The CDR3 covers 16 residues. The CDR3 sequence: CASSGGGTSGRGEQFF.

The chain couples TRBV11-3 to TRBJ2-4; the TCRdb call, TRBD2, lacks DNA for checking. The germline V gene has CDR1 SGHNT and CDR2 YENEEA. CDR3 length: 15 amino acids. The chain's CDR3 is CASSFLRRAKNIQYF.

The V call is TRBV29-1, the J call TRBJ2-6. The CDR3 is 15 residues long. CDR1 is SQVTM, CDR2 ANQGSEA, per germline. CDR3 in amino acids: CSVGFVFSGANVLTF.

The chain combines TRBV14 with TRBJ1-3. The germline gives CDR1 SGHDN, CDR2 FVKESK. The CDR3 spans 13 residues. CDR3 sequence reads: CASSPLGGNTIYF. The whole variable domain, filled in from reference TRBV14 and TRBJ1-3, reads EAGVTQFPSHSVIEKGQTVTLRCDPISGHDNLYWYRRVMGKEIKFLLHFVKESKQDESGMPNNRFLAERTGGTYSTLKVQPAELEDSGVYFCASSPLGGNTIYFGEGSWLTVV.

The chain uses TRBV27 and TRBJ1-5; with no DNA, the TCRdb D assignment of TRBD1 cannot be verified. The CDR3 spans 16 residues. CDR1 is MNHEY, CDR2 SMNVEV, per germline (reference sequence). Here the CDR3 reads CASSLWSRGGNQPQHF.

The CDR3 here is CASSLVTRSWETQYF. This chain connects TRBV5-5 to TRBJ2-5; checking the TCRdb D call of TRBD2 is not possible without DNA. Germline V gene data show CDR1 as SGHKS and CDR2 as YYEKEE (reference sequence). There are 15 residues in the CDR3.

The chain carries TRBV6-2 or TRBV6-3 and TRBJ2-5; TCRdb returns TRBD1, unconfirmable since there is no DNA. Looked up from germline, CDR1 is MNHEY and CDR2 is SVGEGT. The CDR3 length is 16 residues. The CDR3 here is CASKPSGGGRKETQYF.

V gene TRBV29-1 combines with J gene TRBJ2-1; TCRdb designates TRBD1, a call that cannot be tested without DNA. Germline V lookup: CDR1 SQVTM, CDR2 ANQGSEA. The CDR3 sequence is 15 residues long. CDR3 in amino acids: CSVPPQQGSGNEQFF.